The present TCR beta chain was sequenced within a study of Graves' ophthalmopathy and Graves' hyperthyroidism. Amplified material comprised TCR beta CDR3 regions derived from RNA transcripts. Second-round multiplex PCR came after a first-round RT-PCR that employed HTBI primers. TCRdb used MiXCR to reprocess the multiplex PCR reads, holding one entry per CDR3 protein. Among hundreds of thousands of distinct CDR3 sequences listed, over 20% were seen once. The CDR3 covers 11 residues. This clonotype was counted ten times or more. At one of its ends the junction is not consistent with the germline gene, which may arise from a read error.

The gene calls are TRBV12-3 or TRBV12-4 and TRBJ2-2; D gene uncertain. Material for sequencing was peripheral blood. This clonotype was obtained from a woman aged 18 to 35 with stable Graves' hyperthyroidism. Some clones in this sample may be carry-over from other donors' samples. CDR3 protein: CAGSSAGELFF. In DNA, the CDR3 is TGTGCCGGCAGTTCGGCCGGGGAGCTGTTTTTT.